The 29 T cell receptor beta chains below all came from one sample that was sequenced in a study of T cell repertoires in cytomegalovirus infection. TCRdb processed the reads anew with MiXCR; each CDR3 protein has one entry. The sample holds some 700,000 distinct CDR3 sequences, about a third seen once. Sequenced input: PBMCs. The origin of the receptors is a human donor in good health (CMV status not recorded). Some clones in this sample may be carry-over from other donors' samples.

On this clonotype: This could be a read error, since a much larger clone is one nucleotide away. V is TRBV28 and J is TRBJ2-6; unclear D gene. Germline CDR1 reads MDHEN; CDR2 reads SYDVKM. The CDR3 sequence is 14 residues long. V was shortened by 3 bases and J by 2 bases, with 5 bases between the two germline ends. In DNA form, the CDR3 reads TGTGCCAGCAGTTTTTGGACTGGGGCCAACGTCCTGACTTTC. Protein product: CASSFWTGANVLTF.

This clonotype was seen repeatedly, ten times or more. V gene TRBV12-3 or TRBV12-4 combines with J gene TRBJ2-3, with D unclear. This CDR3 contains 16 residues. The V and J ends lost 1 base and 0 bases respectively, with 11 bases between them. CDR3 residues: CASSLDVDFSTDTQYF. CDR3 coding DNA: TGTGCCAGCAGTTTAGATGTCGACTTCAGCACAGATACGCAGTATTTT.

The CDR3 loop reads CASSQVYSTDTQYF. The CDR3 bases are TGCGCCAGCAGCCAAGTTTACTCCACAGATACGCAGTATTTT. V gene TRBV4-1 combines with J gene TRBJ2-3; D is undetermined. Deletions cut 1 base from V and 2 bases from J, with 7 bases between. The V gene's germline CDR1 is MGHRA and CDR2 YSYEKL. The CDR3 is 14 residues long.

The chain has TRBV28 and TRBJ2-3; tentatively, D is TRBD2 (5 bases). Germline V gene lookup returns CDR1 MDHEN and CDR2 SYDVKM. V was clipped by 5 bases and J by 1 base, with 13 bases between them. CDR3 length: 15 amino acids. The CDR3 is CASSPLAAGTDTQYF. Here the CDR3 DNA reads TGTGCCAGCAGTCCTCTAGCAGCCGGCACAGATACGCAGTATTTT.

The gene calls are TRBV7-2 and TRBJ2-5; a possible D gene is TRBD2 (5 bases). The V gene lost 0 bases and the J gene lost 10 bases, with 12 bases spanning the gap. CDR3 length: 13 amino acids. Germline V gene lookup returns CDR1 SGHTA and CDR2 FQGNSA. Here the CDR3 DNA reads TGTGCCAGCAGCTTAGCGACTACACCGGGCCAGTACTTC. Protein sequence: CASSLATTPGQYF.

This clonotype was recorded a few times. In DNA form, the CDR3 reads TGTGCCACCTCACAGGGTGGCGAGCAGTACTTC. Translated: CATSQGGEQYF. J is TRBJ2-7 and V is TRBV19; D is perhaps TRBD1 (6 bases). Germline loops: CDR1 LNHDA, CDR2 SQIVND (reference sequence). The CDR3 has 11 amino acids. Between the trimmed V and J ends, which lost 10 bases and 6 bases, there was a span of 13 bases.

The chain employs TRBV12-3 or TRBV12-4 and TRBJ1-3; D gene unclear. V gave up 6 bases and J gave up 2 bases, with 11 bases separating them. This CDR3 is 14 amino acids long. The CDR3 bases are TGTGCCAGCAGCTGGGAACAGCCTGGAAACACCATATATTTT. Amino acids: CASSWEQPGNTIYF.

This clonotype appeared a few times. The chain employs TRBV20-1 and TRBJ1-1; D gene ambiguous. The germline CDR1 and CDR2 sequences are DFQATT and SNEGSKA (reference sequence). The CDR3 is 14 residues long. The V end lost 0 bases, the J end lost 4 bases, and 12 bases lay between the germline ends. CDR3 coding DNA: TGCAGTGCTAGAGATCCCGGGTTCGCCACTGAAGCTTTCTTT. Amino acids: CSARDPGFATEAFF.

V usage is TRBV11-3 and J usage is TRBJ2-3; 7 nucleotides match TRBD2. Per the germline V gene, CDR1 is SGHNT and CDR2 is YENEEA. The CDR3 sequence is 15 residues long. The ends lost 1 base at V and 3 bases at J; junction bases unmatched: 4. The DNA of the CDR3 is TGTGCCAGCAGCTTAGGGGACTACCTAACAGATACGCAGTATTTT. As protein: CASSLGDYLTDTQYF.

On this clonotype: Its ends do not fully match the called genes, so a read error is possible. CDR3 DNA sequence: TGTGCCAGCAGATCAGGACAGGGTCCATCCTCCGAGCAGTACTTC. Amino acid sequence: CASRSGQGPSSEQYF. The chain uses TRBV28 and TRBJ2-7; 8 nucleotides agree with TRBD1. This CDR3 spans 15 amino acids. In germline, CDR1 is MDHEN, CDR2 SYDVKM.

This clonotype was found many times. The CDR3 nucleotides read TGTGCCAGCAGCCAACCGGGACTAGCGGGAGGAGAGACCCAGTACTTC. This sequence encodes CASSQPGLAGGETQYF. V and J are TRBV7-8 and TRBJ2-5, with 15 bases identical to TRBD2. Per germline, CDR1 SGHVS and CDR2 FQNEAQ. Trimming cost V 5 bases and J 4 bases; bases outside gene matches: 5. The CDR3 is 16 amino acids.

This clonotype has just a few counts. The chain combines TRBV12-3 or TRBV12-4 with TRBJ2-1, with 12 bases identical to TRBD2. V shed 3 bases, J shed 7 bases, and the junction held 13 bases outside the gene matches. CDR3 length equals 18 residues. This CDR3 reads CASSFLVLASGGGNEQFF. The CDR3 bases are TGTGCCAGCAGTTTTCTAGTACTGGCTAGCGGGGGGGGAAATGAGCAGTTCTTC.

This clonotype was observed once. At one end the junction does not follow the germline gene, possibly because of a read error. V and J are TRBV7-2 and TRBJ2-7; D perhaps matches TRBD2 (5 bases). The CDR3 has 13 residues. CDR1 is SGHTA, CDR2 FQGNSA, per germline. CDR3 amino acids: CASSRGKSYEQCF. In DNA, the CDR3 is TGTGCCAGCAGTCGGGGAAAGTCCTACGAGCAGTGCTTC.

The chain combines TRBV5-4 with TRBJ1-2; 9 nucleotides agree with TRBD1. The CDR3 length is 15 residues. V lost 3 bases and J lost 1; bases outside the gene matches: 4. Germline-derived CDR1 and CDR2 are SGHNT and YYREEE (reference sequence). The CDR3 DNA reads as TGTGCCAGCAGCTGGGGACAGGGCATTAACTATGGCTACACCTTC. Translating gives CASSWGQGINYGYTF.

V gene TRBV28 combines with J gene TRBJ2-1; TRBD1 agrees at 9 bases. V lost 6 bases and J lost 2; bases outside the gene matches: 5. This CDR3 is built from 15 residues. Germline CDR1 MDHEN, CDR2 SYDVKM. The CDR3 reads CASSQQGAPYNEQFF. The CDR3 coding sequence is TGTGCCAGCAGCCAACAGGGGGCCCCCTACAATGAGCAGTTCTTC.

The sample holds a few counts of this clonotype. V and J are TRBV7-6 and TRBJ2-7; D is unclear. The CDR3 is 10 residues long. V was pared by 5 bases and J by 5 bases, with 4 bases between. Germline V CDR1 and CDR2: SGHVS, FNYEAQ. As DNA, the CDR3 is TGTGCCAGCAGCACCCACGAGCAGTACTTC. Translating gives CASSTHEQYF. The variable domain in full, with the rest retrieved from reference TRBV7-6 and TRBJ2-7, is GAGVSQSPRYKVTKRGQDVALRCDPISGHVSLYWYRQALGQGPEFLTYFNYEAQQDKSGLPNDRFSAERPEGSISTLTIQRTEQRDSAMYRCASSTHEQYFGPGTRLTVT.

The chain links TRBV15 to TRBJ1-1; 7 bases are shared with TRBD1. This CDR3 is built from 14 residues. V shed 1 base and J 7 bases; nucleotides not matched to a gene: 6. CDR1 is LNHNV, CDR2 YYDKDF, per germline (reference sequence). CDR3 in DNA: TGTGCCACCAGCAGAGCCGAGACAGGGTATGAAGCTTTCTTT. Its protein is CATSRAETGYEAFF.

This clonotype occurred many times. This sequence joins TRBV19 and TRBJ2-7, with D perhaps being TRBD1 or TRBD2 (5 bases each). The CDR3 extends over 11 amino acids. Germline V CDR1 and CDR2: LNHDA, SQIVND (reference sequence). Trimming removed 9 bases at V and 3 bases at J, with 9 bases between. The CDR3 protein is CASSGGYEQYF. The CDR3 coding sequence is TGTGCCAGCAGTGGGGGCTACGAGCAGTACTTC.

This clonotype was counted once. This sequence joins TRBV28 and TRBJ1-5, with 8 bases matching TRBD1. This CDR3 has 21 residues. J gave up 5 bases and V 3 bases, and 24 bases lay outside the gene matches. Germline V CDR1 and CDR2: MDHEN, SYDVKM. CDR3 region: CASSFRVRAKPEDRAYQPQHF. CDR3 DNA: TGTGCCAGCAGTTTTCGGGTCAGGGCGAAACCCGAGGACAGGGCCTATCAGCCCCAGCATTTT. The variable domain in full, completed from reference TRBV28 and TRBJ1-5, reads DVKVTQSSRYLVKRTGEKVFLECVQDMDHENMFWYRQDPGLGLRLIYFSYDVKMKEKGDIPEGYSVSREKKERFSLILESASTNQTSMYLCASSFRVRAKPEDRAYQPQHFGDGTRLSIL.

The CDR3 DNA follows: TGTGCCAGCAGTTTACCGTCTACAGCCGCGAATTCACCCCTCCACTTT. This sequence encodes CASSLPSTAANSPLHF. The rearrangement links TRBV28 to TRBJ1-6; D not certain. Germline CDR1 reads MDHEN; CDR2 reads SYDVKM. This CDR3 has 16 residues. Between the trimmed V and J ends, which lost 2 bases and 7 bases, there was a span of 15 bases.

This clonotype was seen a handful of times. CDR3 protein: CASSLSARKNTEAFF. CDR3 coding DNA: TGTGCCAGCAGCTTAAGCGCCAGAAAGAACACTGAAGCTTTCTTT. The chain uses TRBV5-6 and TRBJ1-1; D gene ambiguous. This CDR3 has 15 amino acids. Trimming took 2 bases from V and 1 from J, leaving 12 bases between them. CDR1 SGHDT and CDR2 YYEEEE come from the germline V gene.

This clonotype came up a few times. The chain couples TRBV6-1 to TRBJ2-6; D may be TRBD1 (6 bases). Trimming took off 7 bases at V and 0 bases at J, with 10 bases between the two ends. CDR1 is MNHNS and CDR2 is SASEGT in the germline V gene. This CDR3 has 15 residues. CDR3 DNA sequence: TGTGCCAGCAATAAGGGGGTCTCTGGGGCCAACGTCCTGACTTTC. Translated, it gives CASNKGVSGANVLTF.

This clonotype was observed a few times. The V and J genes are TRBV15 and TRBJ1-5; the D is unclear. Trimming removed 0 bases at V and 0 bases at J, with 6 bases between. The length of the CDR3 is 15 residues. Germline loops: CDR1 LNHNV, CDR2 YYDKDF (reference sequence). As DNA, the CDR3 is TGTGCCACCAGCAGAGATAGGGATAGCAATCAGCCCCAGCATTTT. This gives the protein CATSRDRDSNQPQHF.

The V call is TRBV12-3 or TRBV12-4, the J call TRBJ2-1, with 9 bases lining up with TRBD2. J gave up 2 bases and V 3 bases, and 8 bases lay outside the gene matches. The CDR3 covers 17 residues. CDR3 residues: CASSFYAGGKTYNEQFF. DNA for the CDR3: TGTGCCAGCAGTTTTTATGCGGGGGGGAAAACCTACAATGAGCAGTTCTTC.

The chain links TRBV27 to TRBJ2-2, with D perhaps matching TRBD2 (6 bases). With 0 bases removed from V and 6 bases from J, the gap between germline ends came to 14 bases. CDR3 length: 16 amino acids. Germline CDR1 and CDR2: MNHEY and SMNVEV (reference sequence). CDR3 coding DNA: TGTGCCAGCAGTTTATCGGCGGGGCAGCTCGCCGGGGAGCTGTTTTTT. It codes for CASSLSAGQLAGELFF.

This clonotype has a handful of counts. The chain has TRBV7-8 and TRBJ1-5; 9 bases are a match to TRBD1. Germline CDR1 is SGHVS and CDR2 is FQNEAQ. This CDR3 spans 15 amino acids. V dropped 7 bases and J dropped 4; count of bases not matched to a gene: 8. In DNA form, the CDR3 reads TGTGCCAGCAACCTGGGGGACAGGGAGAATCAGCCCCAGCATTTT. Translation gives CASNLGDRENQPQHF.

The chain couples TRBV6-2 or TRBV6-3 to TRBJ2-7, with 10 bases lining up with TRBD1. Germline V gene lookup returns CDR1 MNHEY and CDR2 SVGEGT. The CDR3 totals 17 residues. With 0 bases clipped from V and 2 bases from J, the junction kept 7 bases outside the gene matches. The CDR3 region is CASSYSGDRGPTYEQYF. The CDR3 nucleotides are TGTGCCAGCAGTTACTCGGGGGACAGGGGACCGACCTACGAGCAGTACTTC.

The J gene is TRBJ2-1, the V gene TRBV20-1; perhaps TRBD2 as D (6 bases). Trimming took off 3 bases at V and 3 bases at J, with 18 bases between the two ends. The CDR3 sequence is 16 residues long. Germline lookup yields CDR1 DFQATT and CDR2 SNEGSKA (reference sequence). CDR3 loop: CSASQLFSGHYNEQFF. The CDR3 nucleotides read TGCAGTGCTAGTCAACTCTTTAGCGGACACTACAATGAGCAGTTCTTC.

The CDR3 DNA sequence: TGTGCCAGCAGTTACGGTCGACTTGGAGAGACCCAGTACTTC. Its translation is CASSYGRLGETQYF. V is TRBV6-6 and J is TRBJ2-5; no reliable D call. The V gene's germline CDR1 is MNHNY and CDR2 SVGAGI (reference sequence). V shed 2 bases and J shed 4 bases, with 11 bases lying between them. The CDR3 is 14 amino acids.